These 16 T cell receptor beta chains came from one sample sequenced in a study of blood T cell repertoires in COVID-19. Libraries were prepared by immunoSEQ multiplex PCR; TCRdb keeps only in-frame clonotypes and omits some of them. The data show just under 150,000 clones, 80% to 90% seen once. Sequencing was performed on peripheral blood. These TCRs come from a woman aged 45-65 years with acute or convalescent COVID-19.

The table lists this clone with a count of one. The rearrangement joins TRBV7-3 to TRBJ2-3, with TRBD1 identical over 8 bases. The CDR3 is made up of 14 amino acids. V lost 4 bases to trimming and J lost 7 bases; unmatched junction nucleotides: 7. The germline V gene encodes CDR1 SGHTA and CDR2 FQGTGA. The CDR3, as DNA: TGTGCCAGCAGCTCTCAGGGGGCATTGAATACGCAGTATTTT. Amino acids: CASSSQGALNTQYF. Supplemented by reference TRBV7-3 and TRBJ2-3, the full variable domain reads GAGVSQTPSNKVTEKGKYVELRCDPISGHTALYWYRQSLGQGPEFLIYFQGTGAADDSGLPNDRFFAVRPEGSVSTLKIQRTERGDSAVYLCASSSQGALNTQYFGPGTRLTVL.

The V and J genes are TRBV13 and TRBJ2-7, with D possibly TRBD1 on 7 matching bases. CDR1 is PRHDT, CDR2 FYEKMQ, per germline (reference sequence). There are 16 residues in the CDR3. The germline V and J ends were trimmed by 3 bases and 3 bases, with 18 bases remaining between them. CDR3 sequence reads: CASSLGAGQRNYEQYF. The CDR3 region has the DNA TGTGCCAGCAGCTTGGGGGCGGGACAGCGAAACTACGAGCAGTACTTC.

This clone was counted once. The chain joins TRBV4-2 to TRBJ1-5; 8 nucleotides agree with TRBD1. J lost 3 bases, V lost 5 bases, and 6 bases had no gene match. The CDR3 runs to 15 residues. Germline V gene sequence: CDR1 LGHNA, CDR2 YNFKEQ. CDR3 sequence reads: CASSFDRGPNQPQHF. Here the CDR3 DNA reads TGTGCCAGCAGCTTTGACAGGGGCCCCAATCAGCCCCAGCATTTT.

V usage is TRBV4-1 and J usage is TRBJ2-7; 13 bases are a match to TRBD2. This CDR3 is built from 15 residues. The germline gives CDR1 MGHRA, CDR2 YSYEKL. Germline trimming cut 6 bases from V and 11 bases from J; bases unmatched to any gene: 13. CDR3 DNA sequence: TGCGCCAGCAGTCCAATGACTAGCGGGAGGCACGGGGAGTACTTC. It translates to CASSPMTSGRHGEYF.

This sequence joins TRBV6-5 and TRBJ1-3; TRBD1 might be the D (6 bases). In germline, CDR1 is MNHEY, CDR2 SVGAGI. CDR3 length: 14 residues. V lost 8 bases and J lost 4, with 15 bases in between. The CDR3 DNA follows: TGTGCCAGCCGTCCGCCAGGGGAAGGAAACACCATATATTTT. Its translation: CASRPPGEGNTIYF.

This clone was detected once. The chain couples TRBV4-1 to TRBJ2-7; 12 bases line up with TRBD1. CDR3 size: 18 residues. Germline V lookup: CDR1 MGHRA, CDR2 YSYEKL. J was trimmed by 2 bases and V by 3 bases; bases with no gene match: 11. CDR3 sequence reads: CASSQPGTGGGPTYEQYF. CDR3 sequence (DNA): TGCGCCAGCAGCCAGCCCGGGACAGGGGGCGGACCTACCTACGAGCAGTACTTC.

The chain has TRBV29-1 and TRBJ2-7; 7 bases fit TRBD1. This CDR3 contains 13 residues. Looked up from germline, CDR1 is SQVTM and CDR2 is ANQGSEA. The junction had 3 bases not matched to a gene; V was cut back by 1 base and J by 3 bases. CDR3 nucleotide sequence: TGCAGCGTTGAAGGTCGGGACAGCTACGAGCAGTACTTC. Translated, it gives CSVEGRDSYEQYF.

This chain joins TRBV30 and TRBJ1-2, with a weak D call TRBD1 (6 bases). The CDR3 spans 13 residues. Trimming left V 6 bases short and J 4 bases short, with 15 bases between. Germline CDR1 GTSNPN, CDR2 SVGIG (reference sequence). The DNA of the CDR3 is TGTGCCTGTGAGGGGGGGCCCCCCTATGGCTACACCTTC. This encodes CACEGGPPYGYTF.

V and J are TRBV19 and TRBJ1-5; D is undetermined. Germline V gene lookup returns CDR1 LNHDA and CDR2 SQIVND (reference sequence). The CDR3 has 13 amino acids. Trimming removed 4 bases at V and 4 bases at J, with 8 bases between. CDR3 nucleotides: TGTGCCAGTAGTACAGGTATGAATCAGCCCCAGCATTTT. The encoded protein is CASSTGMNQPQHF.

As to this clone: Likely a read error: the CDR3 ends without its conserved phenylalanine or tryptophan. Because the CDR3's place on the DNA is in doubt, the DNA is left out and the CDR3 is given as listed by TCRdb. This chain joins TRBV6-1 and TRBJ1-1; the table assigns TRBD1, which was not confirmed against the DNA. Germline V CDR1 and CDR2: MNHNS, SASEGT. Ends included, the CDR3 has 10 residues. The CDR3 here is CASSEAWHRL.

The V gene is TRBV15, the J gene TRBJ1-5, with D perhaps matching TRBD1 (6 bases). The CDR3 length is 13 residues. Germline CDR1 reads LNHNV; CDR2 reads YYDKDF (reference sequence). V was pared by 3 bases and J by 4 bases, with 7 bases between. The CDR3 region has the DNA TGTGCCACCAGCAGGAGGGGGAATCAGCCCCAGCATTTT. This codes for CATSRRGNQPQHF.

The chain employs TRBV2 and TRBJ2-7; the match to TRBD2 covers 7 bases. CDR3 length equals 14 residues. Looked up from germline, CDR1 is SNHLY and CDR2 is FYNNEI. J gave up 2 bases and V 7 bases, and 8 bases lay outside the gene matches. This CDR3 is CASIGDYLAYEQYF. The CDR3 DNA follows: TGTGCCAGCATAGGGGACTACCTGGCCTACGAGCAGTACTTC.

The genes are TRBV5-1 and TRBJ1-3; D may be TRBD1 (5 bases). The germline gives CDR1 SGHRS, CDR2 YFSETQ. The V and J ends lost 1 base and 3 bases respectively, with 11 bases between them. The CDR3 totals 15 residues. The CDR3 DNA reads as TGCGCCAGCAGCTTGAGCGGGGCCGATGGAAACACCATATATTTT. This codes for CASSLSGADGNTIYF.

V is TRBV30 and J is TRBJ2-3, with 7 bases aligning to TRBD2. There are 18 residues in the CDR3. Germline trimming cut 0 bases from V and 1 base from J; bases unmatched to any gene: 13. Germline-derived CDR1 and CDR2 are GTSNPN and SVGIG (reference sequence). The DNA for the CDR3 is TGTGCCTGGAGTGTCCTACTAGCGTTAGGAGTGGGCACAGATACGCAGTATTTT. This gives the protein CAWSVLLALGVGTDTQYF. The full variable domain, rest sourced from reference TRBV30 and TRBJ2-3, is SQTIHQWPATLVQPVGSPLSLECTVEGTSNPNLYWYRQAAGRGLQLLFYSVGIGQISSEVPQNLSASRPQDRQFILSSKKLLLSDSGFYLCAWSVLLALGVGTDTQYFGPGTRLTVL.

V usage is TRBV5-5 and J usage is TRBJ1-6, with TRBD1 matching 8 bases. V lost 4 bases to trimming and J lost 10 bases; unmatched junction nucleotides: 7. This CDR3 comprises 14 residues. Germline-derived CDR1 and CDR2 are SGHKS and YYEKEE (reference sequence). This chain's CDR3 is CASSHRTGNSPLHF. The CDR3 DNA reads TGTGCCAGCAGCCATCGGACAGGGAACTCACCCCTCCACTTT.

This chain links TRBV3-1 (or the pseudogene TRBV3-2) with TRBJ2-1; 11 bases map to TRBD2. The CDR3 length is 17 residues. J gave up 1 base and V 7 bases, and 9 bases lay outside the gene matches. Germline CDR1 and CDR2: LGHDT and YNNKEL (reference sequence). For the CDR3, the DNA is TGTGCCAGCACCCTCAGAGTAGCGGGAGGGTCCTACAATGAGCAGTTCTTC. Its translation is CASTLRVAGGSYNEQFF.